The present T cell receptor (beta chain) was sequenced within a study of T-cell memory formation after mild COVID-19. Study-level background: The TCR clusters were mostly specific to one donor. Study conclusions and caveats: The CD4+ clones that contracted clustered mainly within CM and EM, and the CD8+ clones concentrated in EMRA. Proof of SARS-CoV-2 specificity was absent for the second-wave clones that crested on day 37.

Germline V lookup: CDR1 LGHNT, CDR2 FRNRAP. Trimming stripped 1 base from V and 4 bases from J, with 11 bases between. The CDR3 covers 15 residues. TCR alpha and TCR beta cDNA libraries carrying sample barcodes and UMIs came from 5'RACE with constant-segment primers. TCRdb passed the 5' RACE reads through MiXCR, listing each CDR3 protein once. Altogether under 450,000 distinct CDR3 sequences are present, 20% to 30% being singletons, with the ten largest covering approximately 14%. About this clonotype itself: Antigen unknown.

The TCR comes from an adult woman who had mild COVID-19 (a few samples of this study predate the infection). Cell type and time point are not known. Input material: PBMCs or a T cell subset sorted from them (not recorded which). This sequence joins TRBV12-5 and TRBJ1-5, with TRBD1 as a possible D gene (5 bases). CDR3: CASGLGQRSNQPQHF. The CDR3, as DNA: TGTGCTAGTGGTTTGGGACAGAGAAGTAATCAGCCCCAGCATTTT.